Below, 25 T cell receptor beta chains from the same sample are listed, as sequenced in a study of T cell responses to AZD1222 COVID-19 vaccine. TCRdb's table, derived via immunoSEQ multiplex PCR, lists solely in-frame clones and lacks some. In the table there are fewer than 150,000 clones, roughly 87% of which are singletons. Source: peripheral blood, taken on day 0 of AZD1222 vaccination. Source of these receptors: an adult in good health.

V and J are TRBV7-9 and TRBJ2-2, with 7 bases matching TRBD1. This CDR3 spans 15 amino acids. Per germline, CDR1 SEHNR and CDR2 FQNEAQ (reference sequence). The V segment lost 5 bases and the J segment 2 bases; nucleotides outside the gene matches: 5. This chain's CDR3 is CASSRTGVNTGELFF. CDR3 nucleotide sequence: TGTGCCAGCAGCCGTACAGGGGTTAACACCGGGGAGCTGTTTTTT.

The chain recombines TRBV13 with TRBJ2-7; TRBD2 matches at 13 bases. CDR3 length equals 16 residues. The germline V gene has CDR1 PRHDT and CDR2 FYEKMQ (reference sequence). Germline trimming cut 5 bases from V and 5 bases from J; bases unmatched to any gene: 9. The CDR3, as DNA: TGTGCCAGCAGCCGGACTAGCGGGGGTTCCTGGAACGAGCAGTACTTC. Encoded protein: CASSRTSGGSWNEQYF.

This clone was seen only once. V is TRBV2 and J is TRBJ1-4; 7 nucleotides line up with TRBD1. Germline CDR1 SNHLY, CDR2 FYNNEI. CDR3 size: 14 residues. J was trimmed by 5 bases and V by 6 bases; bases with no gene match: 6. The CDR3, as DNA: TGTGCCAGCAGGTGGACAGGTTCGAATGAAAAACTGTTTTTT. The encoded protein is CASRWTGSNEKLFF.

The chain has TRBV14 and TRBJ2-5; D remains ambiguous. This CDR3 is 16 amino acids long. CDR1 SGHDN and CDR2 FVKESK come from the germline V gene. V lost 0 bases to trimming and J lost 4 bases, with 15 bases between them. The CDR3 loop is CASSQERRANLETQYF. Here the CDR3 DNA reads TGTGCCAGCAGCCAAGAACGCCGGGCGAACCTAGAGACCCAGTACTTC.

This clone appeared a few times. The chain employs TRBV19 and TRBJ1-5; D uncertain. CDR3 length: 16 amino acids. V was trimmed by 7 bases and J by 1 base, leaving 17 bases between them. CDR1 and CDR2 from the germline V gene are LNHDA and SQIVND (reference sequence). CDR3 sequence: CASTPLGVGSNQPQHF. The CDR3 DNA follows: TGTGCCAGTACTCCGCTCGGGGTCGGGAGCAATCAGCCCCAGCATTTT.

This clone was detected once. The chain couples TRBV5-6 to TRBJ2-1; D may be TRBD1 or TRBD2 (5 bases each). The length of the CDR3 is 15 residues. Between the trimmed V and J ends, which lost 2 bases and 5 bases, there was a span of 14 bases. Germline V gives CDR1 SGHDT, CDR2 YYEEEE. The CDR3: CASSFRDLLNNEQFF. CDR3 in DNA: TGTGCCAGCAGCTTCCGGGACCTACTAAACAATGAGCAGTTCTTC.

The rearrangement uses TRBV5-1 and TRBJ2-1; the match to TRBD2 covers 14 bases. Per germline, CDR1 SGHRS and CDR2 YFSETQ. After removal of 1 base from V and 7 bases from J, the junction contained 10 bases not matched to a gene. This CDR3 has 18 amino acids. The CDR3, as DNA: TGCGCCAGCAGCTTGTTGACTAGCGGGGGGGCAAGAAAGAATGAGCAGTTCTTC. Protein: CASSLLTSGGARKNEQFF.

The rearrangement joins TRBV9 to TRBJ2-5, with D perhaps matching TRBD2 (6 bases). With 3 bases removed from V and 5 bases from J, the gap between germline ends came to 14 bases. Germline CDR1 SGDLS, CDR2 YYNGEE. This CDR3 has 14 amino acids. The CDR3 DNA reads TGTGCCAGCAGCGGGGGAGGCAAGAGGGAGACCCAGTACTTC. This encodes CASSGGGKRETQYF. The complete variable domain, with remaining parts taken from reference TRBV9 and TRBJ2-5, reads DSGVTQTPKHLITATGQRVTLRCSPRSGDLSVYWYQQSLDQGLQFLIQYYNGEERAKGNILERFSAQQFPDLHSELNLSSLELGDSALYFCASSGGGKRETQYFGPGTRLLVL.

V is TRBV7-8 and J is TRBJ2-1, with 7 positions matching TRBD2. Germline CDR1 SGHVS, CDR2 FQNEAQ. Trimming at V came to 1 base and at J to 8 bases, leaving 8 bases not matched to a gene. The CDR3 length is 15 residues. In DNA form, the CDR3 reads TGTGCCAGCAGCTTAGAGGTCGGGGGGAGCGATGAGCAGTTCTTC. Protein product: CASSLEVGGSDEQFF.

In DNA, the CDR3 is TGTGCCAGCACCGAGACGGGTCGACAGCCCCAGCATTTT. Its translation is CASTETGRQPQHF. The rearrangement uses TRBV6-5 and TRBJ1-5; D gene uncertain. The V gene's germline CDR1 is MNHEY and CDR2 SVGAGI. V lost 7 bases and J 7 bases, leaving 14 bases between the germline ends. The length of the CDR3 is 13 residues.

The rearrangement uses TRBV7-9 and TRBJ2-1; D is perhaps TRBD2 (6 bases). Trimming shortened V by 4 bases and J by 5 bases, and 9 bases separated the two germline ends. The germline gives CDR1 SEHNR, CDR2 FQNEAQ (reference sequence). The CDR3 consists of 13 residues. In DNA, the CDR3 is TGTGCCAGCAGCTCCGCGGGGCACAATGAGCAGTTCTTC. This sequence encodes CASSSAGHNEQFF. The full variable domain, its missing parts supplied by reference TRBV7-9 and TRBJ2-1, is DTGVSQNPRHKITKRGQNVTFRCDPISEHNRLYWYRQTLGQGPEFLTYFQNEAQLEKSRLLSDRFSAERPKGSFSTLEIQRTEQGDSAMYLCASSSAGHNEQFFGPGTRLTVL.

The CDR3 region has the DNA TGTGCCAGCAGCTCCCCGCAGGCTAGGGAAGTCTACGAGCAGTACTTC. Protein product: CASSSPQAREVYEQYF. The genes are TRBV7-9 and TRBJ2-7; no reliable D call. This CDR3 region has 16 residues. Germline CDR1 SEHNR, CDR2 FQNEAQ (reference sequence). V was pared by 4 bases and J by 3 bases, with 19 bases between.

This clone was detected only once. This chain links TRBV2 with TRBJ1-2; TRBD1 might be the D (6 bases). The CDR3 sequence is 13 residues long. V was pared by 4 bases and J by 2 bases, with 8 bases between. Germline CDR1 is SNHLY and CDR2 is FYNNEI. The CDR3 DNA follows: TGTGCCAGCAGTGGACAGGACAACTATGGCTACACCTTC. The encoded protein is CASSGQDNYGYTF.

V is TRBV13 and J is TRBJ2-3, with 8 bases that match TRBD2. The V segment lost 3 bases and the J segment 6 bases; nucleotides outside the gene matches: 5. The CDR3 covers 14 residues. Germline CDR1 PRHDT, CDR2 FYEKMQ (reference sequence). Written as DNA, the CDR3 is TGTGCCAGCAGCTTTGCGGGGGGTAGCGATACGCAGTATTTT. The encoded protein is CASSFAGGSDTQYF.

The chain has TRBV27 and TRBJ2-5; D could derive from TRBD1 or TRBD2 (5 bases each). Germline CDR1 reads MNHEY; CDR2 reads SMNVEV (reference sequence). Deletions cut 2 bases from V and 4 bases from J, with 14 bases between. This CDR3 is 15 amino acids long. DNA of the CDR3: TGTGCCAGCAGTTTAAGAGGGGCGCCGGGAGAGACCCAGTACTTC. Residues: CASSLRGAPGETQYF.

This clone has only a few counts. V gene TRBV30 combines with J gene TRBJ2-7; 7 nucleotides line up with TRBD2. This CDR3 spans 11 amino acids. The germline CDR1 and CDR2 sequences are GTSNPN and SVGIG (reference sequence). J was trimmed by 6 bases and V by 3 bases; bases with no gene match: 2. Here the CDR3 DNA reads TGTGCCTGGAGGACTAGCATCGAGCAGTACTTC. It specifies CAWRTSIEQYF.

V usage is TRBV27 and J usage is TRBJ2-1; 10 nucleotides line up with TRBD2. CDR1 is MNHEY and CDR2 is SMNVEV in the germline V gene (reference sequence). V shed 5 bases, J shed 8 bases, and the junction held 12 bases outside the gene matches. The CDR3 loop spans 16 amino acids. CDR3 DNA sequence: TGTGCCAGCAGTCCACAAACTAGCGGGGTCTGGCATGAGCAGTTCTTC. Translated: CASSPQTSGVWHEQFF.

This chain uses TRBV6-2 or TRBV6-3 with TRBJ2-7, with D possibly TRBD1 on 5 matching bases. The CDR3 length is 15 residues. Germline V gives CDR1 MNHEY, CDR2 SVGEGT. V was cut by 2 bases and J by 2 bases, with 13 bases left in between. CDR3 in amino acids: CASSYPAPGTYEQYF. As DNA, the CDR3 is TGTGCCAGCAGTTACCCGGCCCCAGGGACCTACGAGCAGTACTTC.

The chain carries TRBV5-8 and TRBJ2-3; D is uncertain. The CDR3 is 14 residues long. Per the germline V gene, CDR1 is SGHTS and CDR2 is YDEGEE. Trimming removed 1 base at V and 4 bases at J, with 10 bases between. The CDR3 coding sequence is TGTGCCAGCAGCTTGAGCAGAGTACCAGATACGCAGTATTTT. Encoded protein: CASSLSRVPDTQYF. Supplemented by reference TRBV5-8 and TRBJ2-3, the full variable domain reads EAGVTQSPTHLIKTRGQQATLRCSPISGHTSVYWYQQALGLGLQFLLWYDEGEERNRGNFPPRFSGRQFPNYSSELNVNALELEDSALYLCASSLSRVPDTQYFGPGTRLTVL.

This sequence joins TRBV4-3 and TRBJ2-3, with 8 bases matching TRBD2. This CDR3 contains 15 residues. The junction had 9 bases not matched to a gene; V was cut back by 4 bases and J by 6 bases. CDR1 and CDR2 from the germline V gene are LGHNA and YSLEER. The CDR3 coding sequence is TGCGCCAGCAGCCCCGGACTAGCAGGTTTCGATACGCAGTATTTT. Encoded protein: CASSPGLAGFDTQYF.

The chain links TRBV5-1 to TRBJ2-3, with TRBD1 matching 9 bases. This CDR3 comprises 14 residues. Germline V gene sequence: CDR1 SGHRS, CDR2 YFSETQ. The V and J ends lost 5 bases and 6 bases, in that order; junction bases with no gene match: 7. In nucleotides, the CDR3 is TGCGCCAGCAGTAGGACAGGGGAACGGGATACGCAGTATTTT. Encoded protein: CASSRTGERDTQYF.

CDR3 nucleotides: TGTGCCAGCAGCCCACCCGAGGGGGCCGGTGGCTACACCTTC. Residues: CASSPPEGAGGYTF. This chain joins TRBV7-2 and TRBJ1-2, with 7 bases lining up with TRBD1. Germline CDR1 SGHTA, CDR2 FQGNSA. J lost 7 bases, V lost 5 bases, and 10 bases had no gene match. The CDR3 totals 14 residues.

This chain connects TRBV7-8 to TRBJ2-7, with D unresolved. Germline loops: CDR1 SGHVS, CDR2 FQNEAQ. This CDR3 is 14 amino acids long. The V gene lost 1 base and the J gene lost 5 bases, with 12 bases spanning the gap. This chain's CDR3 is CASSLEGQHHEQYF. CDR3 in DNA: TGTGCCAGCAGCTTAGAGGGCCAACACCACGAGCAGTACTTC.

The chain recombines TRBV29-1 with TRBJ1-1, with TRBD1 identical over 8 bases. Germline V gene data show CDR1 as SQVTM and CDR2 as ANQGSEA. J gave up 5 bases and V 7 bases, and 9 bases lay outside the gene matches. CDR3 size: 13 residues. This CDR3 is CSGNRDRSTEAFF. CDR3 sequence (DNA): TGCAGCGGCAACCGGGACAGGTCGACTGAAGCTTTCTTT.

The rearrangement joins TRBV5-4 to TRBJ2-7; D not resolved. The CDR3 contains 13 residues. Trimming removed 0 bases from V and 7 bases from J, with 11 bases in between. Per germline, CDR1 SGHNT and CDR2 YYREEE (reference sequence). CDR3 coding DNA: TGTGCCAGCAGCTTGGATCCCCGTCAGGAGCAGTACTTC. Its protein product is CASSLDPRQEQYF. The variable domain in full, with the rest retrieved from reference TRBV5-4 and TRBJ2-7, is ETGVTQSPTHLIKTRGQQVTLRCSSQSGHNTVSWYQQALGQGPQFIFQYYREEENGRGNFPPRFSGLQFPNYSSELNVNALELDDSALYLCASSLDPRQEQYFGPGTRLTVT.